This T cell receptor beta chain was sequenced in a study of regulatory T cells in long-lasting Graves disease. The time point is: newly diagnosed GD, antithyroid drugs for less than 3 months. RNA from PBMCs was the source of the TCR library. The patients were enrolled through endocrinology in Xi'an, China. This clonotype was observed many times. Its target is unknown. In building TCR beta libraries, iRepertoire HTBI primers were used together with Arm-PCR of CDR3 regions. Per the study methods: The samples yielded approximately 62 TRBV and roughly 13 TRBJ segments. TCRdb called the multiplex PCR reads again in MiXCR, with one record for every CDR3 protein. It is TCRdb's table, rather than the study itself, that gives the V and J calls and clone size. The table includes some 250,000 distinct CDR3 sequences, 15% to 20% detected once. Findings and limits, study-wide: Less diverse TCR repertoires were seen in persistent Graves' patients than in newly diagnosed ones. A limited number of samples was an acknowledged limitation.

The sample consisted of peripheral blood mononuclear cells (PBMCs), taken at new diagnosis, from a patient treated with antithyroid drugs. The source is a female donor with Graves disease.

The CDR3 spells CATSRDLAFVGSTEAFF. The CDR3 coding sequence is TGTGCCACCAGCAGAGATTTGGCTTTCGTGGGAAGTACTGAAGCTTTCTTT. The gene calls are TRBV15 and TRBJ1-1; D remains unclear. The CDR3 is 17 residues long. Trimming took 0 bases from V and 5 from J, leaving 19 bases between them. Germline loops: CDR1 LNHNV, CDR2 YYDKDF (reference sequence).